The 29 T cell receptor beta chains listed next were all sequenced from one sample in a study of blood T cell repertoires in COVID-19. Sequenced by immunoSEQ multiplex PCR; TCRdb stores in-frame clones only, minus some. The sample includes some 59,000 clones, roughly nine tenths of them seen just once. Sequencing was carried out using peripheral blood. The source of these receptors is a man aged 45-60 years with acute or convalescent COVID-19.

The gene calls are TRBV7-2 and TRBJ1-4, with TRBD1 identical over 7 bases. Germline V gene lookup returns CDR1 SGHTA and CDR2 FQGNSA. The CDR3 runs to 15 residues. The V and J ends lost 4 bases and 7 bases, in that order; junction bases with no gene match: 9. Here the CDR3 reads CASSWSQGGGEKLFF. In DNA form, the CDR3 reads TGTGCCAGCAGCTGGTCCCAGGGGGGAGGTGAAAAACTGTTTTTT.

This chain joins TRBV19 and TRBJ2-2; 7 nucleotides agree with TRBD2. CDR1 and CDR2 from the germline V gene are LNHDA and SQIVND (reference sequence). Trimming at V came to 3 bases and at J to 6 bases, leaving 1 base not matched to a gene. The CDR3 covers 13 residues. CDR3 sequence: CASSMGGSGELFF. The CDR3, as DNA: TGTGCCAGTAGTATGGGGGGGTCCGGGGAGCTGTTTTTT.

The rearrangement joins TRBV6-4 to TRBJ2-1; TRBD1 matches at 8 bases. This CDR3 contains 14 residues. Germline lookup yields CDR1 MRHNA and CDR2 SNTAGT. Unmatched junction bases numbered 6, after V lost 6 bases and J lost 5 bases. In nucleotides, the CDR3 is TGTGCCAGCAGCCAACAGGGGGGAAACAATGAGCAGTTCTTC. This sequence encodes CASSQQGGNNEQFF.

The CDR3 sequence: CASSLDVGGIYNEQFF. Written as DNA, the CDR3 is TGTGCCAGCAGCTTAGATGTGGGAGGGATATACAATGAGCAGTTCTTC. The chain has TRBV13 and TRBJ2-1, with 7 nucleotides matching TRBD2. CDR1 is PRHDT, CDR2 FYEKMQ, per germline (reference sequence). J gave up 4 bases and V 1 base, and 7 bases lay outside the gene matches. CDR3 size: 16 residues.

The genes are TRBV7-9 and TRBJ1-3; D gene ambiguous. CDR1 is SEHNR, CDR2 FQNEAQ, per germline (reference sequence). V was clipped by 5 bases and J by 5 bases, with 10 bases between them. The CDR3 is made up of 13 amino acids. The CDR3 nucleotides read TGTGCCAGCAGCCCATCTAGTAGAAACACCATATATTTT. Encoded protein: CASSPSSRNTIYF.

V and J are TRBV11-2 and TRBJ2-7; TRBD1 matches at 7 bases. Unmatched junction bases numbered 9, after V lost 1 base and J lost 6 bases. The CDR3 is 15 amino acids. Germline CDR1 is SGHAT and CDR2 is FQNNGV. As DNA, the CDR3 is TGTGCCAGCAGCTTAGCCACAGGGGTGGTCTTCGAGCAGTACTTC. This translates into CASSLATGVVFEQYF.

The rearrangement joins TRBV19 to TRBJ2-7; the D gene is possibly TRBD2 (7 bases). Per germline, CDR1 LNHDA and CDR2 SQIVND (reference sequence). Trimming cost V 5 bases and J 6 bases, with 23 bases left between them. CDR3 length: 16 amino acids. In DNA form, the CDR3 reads TGTGCCAGTAGTGGGGTTCACAGGGAGGGGATGCGCGAGCAGTACTTC. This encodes CASSGVHREGMREQYF.

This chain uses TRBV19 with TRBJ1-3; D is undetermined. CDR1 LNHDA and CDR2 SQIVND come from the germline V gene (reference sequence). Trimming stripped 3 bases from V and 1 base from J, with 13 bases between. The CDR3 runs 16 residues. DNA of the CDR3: TGTGCCAGTAGTATTGCTGGCACTATATCTGGAAACACCATATATTTT. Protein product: CASSIAGTISGNTIYF.

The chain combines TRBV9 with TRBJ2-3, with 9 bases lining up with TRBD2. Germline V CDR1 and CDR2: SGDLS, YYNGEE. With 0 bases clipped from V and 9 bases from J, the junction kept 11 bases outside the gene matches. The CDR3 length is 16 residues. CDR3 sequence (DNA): TGTGCCAGCAGCGTAGTAGCGGGAGACCCCCCGAGCACGCAGTATTTT. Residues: CASSVVAGDPPSTQYF.

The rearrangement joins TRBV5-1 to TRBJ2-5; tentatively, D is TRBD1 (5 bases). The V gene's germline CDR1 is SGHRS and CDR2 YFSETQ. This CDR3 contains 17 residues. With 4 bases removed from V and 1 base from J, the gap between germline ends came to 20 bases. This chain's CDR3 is CASSQGPRTGRQETQYF. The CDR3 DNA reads TGCGCCAGCAGCCAGGGCCCCCGTACAGGTCGCCAAGAGACCCAGTACTTC.

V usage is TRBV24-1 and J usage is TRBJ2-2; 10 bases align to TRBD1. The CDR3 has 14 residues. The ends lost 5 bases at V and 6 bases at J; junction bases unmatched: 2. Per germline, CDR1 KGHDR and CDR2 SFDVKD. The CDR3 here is CATSATGGPGELFF. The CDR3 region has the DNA TGTGCCACCAGTGCGACAGGGGGCCCCGGGGAGCTGTTTTTT.

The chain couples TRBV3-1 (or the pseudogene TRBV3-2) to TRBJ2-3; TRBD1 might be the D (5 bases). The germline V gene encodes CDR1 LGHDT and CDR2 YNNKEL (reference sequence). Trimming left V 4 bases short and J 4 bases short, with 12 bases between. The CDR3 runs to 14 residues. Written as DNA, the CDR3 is TGTGCCAGCAGCCCCCCCCACAGGTCAGATACGCAGTATTTT. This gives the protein CASSPPHRSDTQYF.

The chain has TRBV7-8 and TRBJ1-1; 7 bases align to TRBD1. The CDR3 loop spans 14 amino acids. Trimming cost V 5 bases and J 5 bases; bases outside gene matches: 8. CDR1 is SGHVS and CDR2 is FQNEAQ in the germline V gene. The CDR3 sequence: CASSRATGSTEAFF. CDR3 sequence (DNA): TGTGCCAGCAGCCGAGCGACAGGGAGTACTGAAGCTTTCTTT.

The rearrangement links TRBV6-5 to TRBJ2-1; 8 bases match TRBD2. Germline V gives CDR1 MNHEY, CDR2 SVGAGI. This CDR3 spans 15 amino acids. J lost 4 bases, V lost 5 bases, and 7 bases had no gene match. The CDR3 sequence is CASSKISGAYNEQFF. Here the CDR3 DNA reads TGTGCCAGCAGTAAGATTAGCGGGGCTTACAATGAGCAGTTCTTC.

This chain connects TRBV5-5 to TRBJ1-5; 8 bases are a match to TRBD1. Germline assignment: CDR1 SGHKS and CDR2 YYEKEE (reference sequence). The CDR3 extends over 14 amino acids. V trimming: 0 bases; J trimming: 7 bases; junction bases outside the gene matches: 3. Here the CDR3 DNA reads TGTGCCAGCAGCTTGGGGACAGGGAAACAGCCCCAGCATTTT. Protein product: CASSLGTGKQPQHF.

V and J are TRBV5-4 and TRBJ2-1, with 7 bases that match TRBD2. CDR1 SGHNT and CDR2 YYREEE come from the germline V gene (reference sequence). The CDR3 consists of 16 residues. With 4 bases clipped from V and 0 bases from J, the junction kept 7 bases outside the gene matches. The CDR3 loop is CASSPGLPSSYNEQFF. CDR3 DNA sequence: TGTGCCAGCAGCCCGGGACTACCATCCTCCTACAATGAGCAGTTCTTC.

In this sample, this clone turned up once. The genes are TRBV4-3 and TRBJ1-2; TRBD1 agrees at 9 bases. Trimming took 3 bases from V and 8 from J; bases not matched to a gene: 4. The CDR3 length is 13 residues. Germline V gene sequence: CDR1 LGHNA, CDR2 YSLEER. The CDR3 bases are TGCGCCAGCAGCCAGGACAGGGGAAACGGCTACACCTTC. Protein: CASSQDRGNGYTF.

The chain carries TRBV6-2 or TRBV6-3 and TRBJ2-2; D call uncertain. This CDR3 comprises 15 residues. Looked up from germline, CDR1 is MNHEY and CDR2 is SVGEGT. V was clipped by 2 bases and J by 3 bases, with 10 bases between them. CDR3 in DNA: TGTGCCAGCAGTTACATGAGGCCCCACACCGGGGAGCTGTTTTTT. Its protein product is CASSYMRPHTGELFF.

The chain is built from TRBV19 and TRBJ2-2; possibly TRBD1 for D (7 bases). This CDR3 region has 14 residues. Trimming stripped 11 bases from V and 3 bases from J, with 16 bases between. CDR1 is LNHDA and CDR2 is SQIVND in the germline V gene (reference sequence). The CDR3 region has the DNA TGTGCCTCAAGCAGGGGGGCGCACACCGGGGAGCTGTTTTTT. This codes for CASSRGAHTGELFF. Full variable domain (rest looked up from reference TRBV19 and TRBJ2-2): DGGITQSPKYLFRKEGQNVTLSCEQNLNHDAMYWYRQDPGQGLRLIYYSQIVNDFQKGDIAEGYSVSREKKESFPLTVTSAQKNPTAFYLCASSRGAHTGELFFGEGSRLTVL.

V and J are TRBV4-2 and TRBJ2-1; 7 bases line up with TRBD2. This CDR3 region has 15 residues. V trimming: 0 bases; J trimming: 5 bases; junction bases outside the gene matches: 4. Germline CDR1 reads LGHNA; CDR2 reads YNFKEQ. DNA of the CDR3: TGTGCCAGCAGCCAAGATGGGAGGGTGGACAATGAGCAGTTCTTC. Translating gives CASSQDGRVDNEQFF.

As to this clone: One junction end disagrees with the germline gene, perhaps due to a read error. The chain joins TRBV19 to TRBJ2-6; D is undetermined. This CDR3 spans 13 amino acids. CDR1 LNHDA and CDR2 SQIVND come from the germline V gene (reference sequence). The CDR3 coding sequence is TGTGTCAGTAGGAGCTCTGGGGCCAACGTCCTGACTTTC. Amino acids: CVSRSSGANVLTF.

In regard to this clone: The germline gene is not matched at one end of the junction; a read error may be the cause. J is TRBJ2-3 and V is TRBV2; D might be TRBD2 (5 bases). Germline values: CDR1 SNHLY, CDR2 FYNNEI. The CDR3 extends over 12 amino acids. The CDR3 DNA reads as TGTGCCAGCAGCGAAGGACTGTCGAGGCAGTATTTT. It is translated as CASSEGLSRQYF.

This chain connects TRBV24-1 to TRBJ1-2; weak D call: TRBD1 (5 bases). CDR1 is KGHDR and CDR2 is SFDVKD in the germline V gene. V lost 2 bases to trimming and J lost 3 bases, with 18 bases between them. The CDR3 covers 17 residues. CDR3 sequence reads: CATSDSYRGSKDYGYTF. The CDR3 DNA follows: TGTGCCACCAGTGATTCCTATCGGGGGAGCAAGGACTATGGCTACACCTTC.

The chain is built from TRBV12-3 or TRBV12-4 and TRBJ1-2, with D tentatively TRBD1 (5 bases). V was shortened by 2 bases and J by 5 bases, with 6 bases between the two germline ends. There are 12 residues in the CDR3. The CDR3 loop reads CASSLRGYGYTF. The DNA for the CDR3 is TGTGCCAGCAGTTTAAGGGGTTATGGCTACACCTTC.

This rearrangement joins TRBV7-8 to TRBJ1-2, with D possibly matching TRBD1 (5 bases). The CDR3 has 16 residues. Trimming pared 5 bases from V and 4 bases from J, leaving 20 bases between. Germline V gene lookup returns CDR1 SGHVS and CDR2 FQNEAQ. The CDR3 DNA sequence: TGTGCCAGCAGCGATTCAGGCAGGGCAGGAGTCTATGGCTACACCTTC. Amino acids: CASSDSGRAGVYGYTF.

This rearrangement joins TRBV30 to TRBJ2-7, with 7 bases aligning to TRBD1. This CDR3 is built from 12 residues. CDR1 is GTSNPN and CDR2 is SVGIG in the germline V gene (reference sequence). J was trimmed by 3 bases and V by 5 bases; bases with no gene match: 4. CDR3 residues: CAWARDSYEQYF. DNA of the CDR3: TGTGCCTGGGCCCGGGACAGCTACGAGCAGTACTTC.

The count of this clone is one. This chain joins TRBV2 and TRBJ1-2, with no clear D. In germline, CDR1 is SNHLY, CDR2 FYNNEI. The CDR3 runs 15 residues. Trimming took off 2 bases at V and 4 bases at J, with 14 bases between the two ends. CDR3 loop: CASSERRKDGYGYTF. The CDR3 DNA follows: TGTGCCAGCAGTGAACGGCGGAAAGATGGCTATGGCTACACCTTC.

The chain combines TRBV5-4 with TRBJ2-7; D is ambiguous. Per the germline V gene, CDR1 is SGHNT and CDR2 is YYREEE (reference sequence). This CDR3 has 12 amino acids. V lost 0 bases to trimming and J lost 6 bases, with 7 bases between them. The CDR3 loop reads CASSLGLSEQYF. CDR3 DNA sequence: TGTGCCAGCAGCTTGGGACTCAGCGAGCAGTACTTC.

In nucleotides, the CDR3 is TGTGCCAGCAGCGAGATACGACAGAGCACCGGGGAGCTGTTTTTT. This gives the protein CASSEIRQSTGELFF. This rearrangement joins TRBV11-3 to TRBJ2-2; possible D gene TRBD1, 5 bases. The CDR3 has 15 amino acids. Trimming took off 5 bases at V and 4 bases at J, with 14 bases between the two ends. Germline CDR1 SGHNT, CDR2 YENEEA.